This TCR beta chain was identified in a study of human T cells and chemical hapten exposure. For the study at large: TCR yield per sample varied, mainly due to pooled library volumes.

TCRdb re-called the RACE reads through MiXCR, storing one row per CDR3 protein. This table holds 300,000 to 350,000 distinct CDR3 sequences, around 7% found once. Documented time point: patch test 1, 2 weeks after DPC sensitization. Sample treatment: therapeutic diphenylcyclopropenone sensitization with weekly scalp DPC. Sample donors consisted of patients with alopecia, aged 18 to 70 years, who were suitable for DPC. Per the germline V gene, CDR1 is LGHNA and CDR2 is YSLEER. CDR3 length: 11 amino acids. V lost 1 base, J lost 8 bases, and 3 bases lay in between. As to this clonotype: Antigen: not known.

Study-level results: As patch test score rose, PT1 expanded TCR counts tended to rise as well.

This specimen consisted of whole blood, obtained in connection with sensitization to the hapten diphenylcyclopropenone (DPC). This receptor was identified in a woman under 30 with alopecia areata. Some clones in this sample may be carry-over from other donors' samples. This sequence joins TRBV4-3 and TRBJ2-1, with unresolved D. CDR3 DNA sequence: TGCGCCAGCAGCCAAGGACATGAGCAGTTCTTC. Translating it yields CASSQGHEQFF.